This TCR beta chain was sequenced for a study of vaccination effects on CD4 cells after COVID-19. Repertoires were generated with immunoSEQ multiplex PCR, while TCRdb's copy carries only in-frame clones and drops some. The table records tens of thousands of clones, around 81% of them present only once. This CDR3 region has 17 residues. The V gene's germline CDR1 is MDHEN and CDR2 SYDVKM. V lost 2 bases to trimming and J lost 4 bases, with 15 bases between them. Concerning this clone: What it binds is not known.

General study points: After vaccination, at late timepoints, clones induced by infection and by vaccine contracted markedly.

ViraFEST expansion of antigen-specific CD4+ T cells with viral peptide pools preceded sequencing. Cultured cells yielded isolated CD4+ T cells after nine to ten days. Every participant took two doses of the BNT162b2 or mRNA-1273 vaccine. Wells of a few million PBMC each were grown with 8.5 to 10 IU/ml IL-2 and roughly 10 ug/ml peptides. Days 3 and 7 saw half the medium replaced with IL-2 medium. The chain has TRBV28 and TRBJ1-6, with D possibly being TRBD1 (5 bases). The specimen was CD4+ T cells from PBMCs cultured with HCoV-229E spike peptides, collected after COVID-19 vaccination. This sequence was found in a human donor who received a COVID-19 vaccine. The CDR3 DNA is TGTGCCAGCAGTTTAGGGGCTTTTCAAGGGTATAATTCACCCCTCCACTTT. Its protein is CASSLGAFQGYNSPLHF.